This T cell receptor (beta chain) was sequenced in a study of CD8+ T cells in alopecia areata. Germline assignment: CDR1 SEHNR and CDR2 FQNEAQ (reference sequence). The CDR3 length is 13 residues. V was trimmed by 5 bases and J by 7 bases, leaving 15 bases between them. Specimens obtained from alopecia areata patients comprised lesional scalp punch biopsies and peripheral blood. Extraction and reverse transcription of RNA yielded cDNA as the sequencing template. The data were produced by immunoSEQ multiplex PCR, yet TCRdb's version contains in-frame clones alone and is incomplete. The sample includes roughly 150,000 clones, 50% to 65% of them seen just once.

The chain has TRBV7-9 and TRBJ2-7; D is unresolved. This receptor was obtained from a human donor with alopecia areata. The specimen was CD8+ T cells sorted from blood, collected at week 0. The chain's CDR3 is CASSKGQLGEQYF. In DNA, the CDR3 is TGTGCCAGCAGCAAAGGGCAGCTCGGGGAGCAGTACTTC.